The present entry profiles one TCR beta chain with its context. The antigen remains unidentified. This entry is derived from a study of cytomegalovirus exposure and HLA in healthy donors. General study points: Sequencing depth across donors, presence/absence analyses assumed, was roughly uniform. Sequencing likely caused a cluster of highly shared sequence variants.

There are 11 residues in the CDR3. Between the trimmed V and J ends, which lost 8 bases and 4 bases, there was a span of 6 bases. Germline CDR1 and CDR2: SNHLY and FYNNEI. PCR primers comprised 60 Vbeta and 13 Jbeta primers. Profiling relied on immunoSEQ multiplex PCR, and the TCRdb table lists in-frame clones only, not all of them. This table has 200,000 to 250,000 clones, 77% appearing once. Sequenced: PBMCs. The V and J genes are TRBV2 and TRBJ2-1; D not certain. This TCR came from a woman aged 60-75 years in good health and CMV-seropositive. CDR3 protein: CASGVYNEQFF. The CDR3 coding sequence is TGTGCCAGCGGAGTTTACAATGAGCAGTTCTTC.